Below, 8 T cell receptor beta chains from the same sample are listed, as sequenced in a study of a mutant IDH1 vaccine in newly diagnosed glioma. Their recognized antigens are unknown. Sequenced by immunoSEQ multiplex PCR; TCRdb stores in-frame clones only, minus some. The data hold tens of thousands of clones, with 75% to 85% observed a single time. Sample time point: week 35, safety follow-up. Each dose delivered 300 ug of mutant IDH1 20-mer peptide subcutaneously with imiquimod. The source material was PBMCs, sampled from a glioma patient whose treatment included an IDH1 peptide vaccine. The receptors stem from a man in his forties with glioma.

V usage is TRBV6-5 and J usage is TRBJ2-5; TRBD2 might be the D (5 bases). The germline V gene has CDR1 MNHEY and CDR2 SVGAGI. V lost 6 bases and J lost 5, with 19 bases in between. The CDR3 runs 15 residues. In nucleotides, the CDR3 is TGTGCCAGCAGCCGCACTAGACGGTCCTCCGAGACCCAGTACTTC. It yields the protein CASSRTRRSSETQYF.

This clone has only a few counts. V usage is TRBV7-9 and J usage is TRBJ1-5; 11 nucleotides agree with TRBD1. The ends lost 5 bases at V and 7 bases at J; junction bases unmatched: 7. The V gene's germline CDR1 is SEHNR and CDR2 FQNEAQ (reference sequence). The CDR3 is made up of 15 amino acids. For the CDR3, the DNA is TGTGCCAGCAGCCGGACAGGGGGCGCGAGGCAGCCCCAGCATTTT. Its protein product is CASSRTGGARQPQHF.

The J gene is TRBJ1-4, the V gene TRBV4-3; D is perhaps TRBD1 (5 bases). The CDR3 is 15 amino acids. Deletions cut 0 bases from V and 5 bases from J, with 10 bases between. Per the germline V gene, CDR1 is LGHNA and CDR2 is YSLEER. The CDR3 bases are TGCGCCAGCAGCCAAGATCTGACAGACAATGAAAAACTGTTTTTT. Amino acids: CASSQDLTDNEKLFF.

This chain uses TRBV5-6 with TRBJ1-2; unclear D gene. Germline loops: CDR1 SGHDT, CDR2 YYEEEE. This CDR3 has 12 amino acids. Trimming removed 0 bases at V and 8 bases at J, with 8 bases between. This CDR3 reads CASSLVSRGYTF. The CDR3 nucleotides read TGTGCCAGCAGCTTGGTTTCGCGGGGCTACACCTTC.

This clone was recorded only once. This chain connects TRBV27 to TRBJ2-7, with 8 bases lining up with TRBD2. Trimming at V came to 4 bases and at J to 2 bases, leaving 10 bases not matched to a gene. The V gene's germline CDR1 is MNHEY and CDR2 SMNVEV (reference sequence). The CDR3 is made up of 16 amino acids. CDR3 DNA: TGTGCCAGCAGTTCGGTGATAGCGGGGACTACCTACGAGCAGTACTTC. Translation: CASSSVIAGTTYEQYF.

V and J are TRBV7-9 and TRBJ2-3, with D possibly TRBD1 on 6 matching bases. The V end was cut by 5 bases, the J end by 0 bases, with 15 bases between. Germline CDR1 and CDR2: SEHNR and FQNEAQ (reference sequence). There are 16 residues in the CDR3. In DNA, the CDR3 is TGTGCCAGCAGCCCCAGGGGTGGGTCTAGCACAGATACGCAGTATTTT. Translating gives CASSPRGGSSTDTQYF.

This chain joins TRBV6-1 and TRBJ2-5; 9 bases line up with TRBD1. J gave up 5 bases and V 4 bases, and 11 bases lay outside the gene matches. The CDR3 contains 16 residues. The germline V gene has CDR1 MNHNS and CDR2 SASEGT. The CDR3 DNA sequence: TGTGCCAGCAGTGCCTCGACAGGGGGAGCAGGTGAGACCCAGTACTTC. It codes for CASSASTGGAGETQYF.

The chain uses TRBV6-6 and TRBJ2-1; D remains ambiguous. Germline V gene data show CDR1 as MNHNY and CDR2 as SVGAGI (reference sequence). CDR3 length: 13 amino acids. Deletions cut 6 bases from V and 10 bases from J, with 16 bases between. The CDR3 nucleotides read TGTGCCAGCAGCCCGGACCCCGCACGGGAGCAGTTCTTC. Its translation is CASSPDPAREQFF.